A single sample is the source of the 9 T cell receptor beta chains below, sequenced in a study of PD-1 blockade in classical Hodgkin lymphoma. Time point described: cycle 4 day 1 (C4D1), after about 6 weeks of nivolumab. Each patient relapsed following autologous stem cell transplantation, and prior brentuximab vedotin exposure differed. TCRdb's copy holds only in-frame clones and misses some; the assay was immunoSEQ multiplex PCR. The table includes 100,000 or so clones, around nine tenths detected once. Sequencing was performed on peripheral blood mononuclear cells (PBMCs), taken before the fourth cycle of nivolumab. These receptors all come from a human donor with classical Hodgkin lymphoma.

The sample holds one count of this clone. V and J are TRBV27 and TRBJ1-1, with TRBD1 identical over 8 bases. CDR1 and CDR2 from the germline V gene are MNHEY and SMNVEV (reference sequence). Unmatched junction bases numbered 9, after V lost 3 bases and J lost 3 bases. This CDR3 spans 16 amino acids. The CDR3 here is CASSLGDRTGYTEAFF. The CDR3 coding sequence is TGTGCCAGCAGTTTGGGAGACCGGACAGGGTACACTGAAGCTTTCTTT.

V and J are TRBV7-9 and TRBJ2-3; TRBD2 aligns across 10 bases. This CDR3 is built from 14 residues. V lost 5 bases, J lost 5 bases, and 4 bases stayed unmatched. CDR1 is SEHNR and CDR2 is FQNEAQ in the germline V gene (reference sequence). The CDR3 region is CASSRGLAVDTQYF. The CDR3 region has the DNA TGTGCCAGCAGCCGTGGACTAGCGGTAGATACGCAGTATTTT.

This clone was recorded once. CDR3 sequence reads: CASSFGGYRVQGLTDTQYF. DNA of the CDR3: TGTGCCAGCAGCTTCGGGGGGTATCGGGTACAGGGGTTGACAGATACGCAGTATTTT. The chain couples TRBV7-9 to TRBJ2-3, with D tentatively TRBD1 or TRBD2 (7 bases each). The CDR3 sequence is 19 residues long. V was pared by 3 bases and J by 3 bases, with 25 bases between. CDR1 is SEHNR, CDR2 FQNEAQ, per germline (reference sequence).

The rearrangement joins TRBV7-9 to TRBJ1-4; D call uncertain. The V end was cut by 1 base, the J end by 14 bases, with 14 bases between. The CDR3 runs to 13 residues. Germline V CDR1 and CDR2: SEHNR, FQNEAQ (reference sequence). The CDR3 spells CASSLGPHVKLFF. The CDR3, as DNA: TGTGCCAGCAGCTTAGGACCCCACGTCAAGCTGTTTTTT.

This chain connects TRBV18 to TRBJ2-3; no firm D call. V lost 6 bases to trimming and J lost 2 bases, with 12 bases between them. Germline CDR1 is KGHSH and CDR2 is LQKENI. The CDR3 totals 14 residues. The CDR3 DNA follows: TGTGCCAGCTCTCCCAGACCTACCACAGATACGCAGTATTTT. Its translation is CASSPRPTTDTQYF.

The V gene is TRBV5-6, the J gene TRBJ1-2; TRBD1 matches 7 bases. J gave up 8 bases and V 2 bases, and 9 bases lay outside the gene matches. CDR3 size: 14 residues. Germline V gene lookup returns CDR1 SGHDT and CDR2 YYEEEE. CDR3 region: CASSFPTGRDGYTF. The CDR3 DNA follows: TGTGCCAGCAGCTTCCCGACAGGGAGGGACGGCTACACCTTC.

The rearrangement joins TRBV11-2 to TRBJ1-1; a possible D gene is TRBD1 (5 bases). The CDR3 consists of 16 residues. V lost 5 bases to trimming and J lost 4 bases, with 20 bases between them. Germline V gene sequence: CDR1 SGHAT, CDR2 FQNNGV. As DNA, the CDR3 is TGTGCCAGCAGCCCAGGGACGGTCCCTTTAGTCACTGAAGCTTTCTTT. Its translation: CASSPGTVPLVTEAFF.

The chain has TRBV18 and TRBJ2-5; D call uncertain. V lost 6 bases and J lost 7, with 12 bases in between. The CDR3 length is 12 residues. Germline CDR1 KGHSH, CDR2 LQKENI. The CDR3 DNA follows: TGTGCCAGCTCCGAGGATTTAGGGACCCAGTACTTC. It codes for CASSEDLGTQYF.

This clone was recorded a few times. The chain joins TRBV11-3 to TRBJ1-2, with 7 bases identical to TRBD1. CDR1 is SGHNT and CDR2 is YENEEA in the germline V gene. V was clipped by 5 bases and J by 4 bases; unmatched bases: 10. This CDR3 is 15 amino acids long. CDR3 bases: TGTGCCAGCAGCATATCACCCGGGACAGCCTATGGCTACACCTTC. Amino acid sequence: CASSISPGTAYGYTF.